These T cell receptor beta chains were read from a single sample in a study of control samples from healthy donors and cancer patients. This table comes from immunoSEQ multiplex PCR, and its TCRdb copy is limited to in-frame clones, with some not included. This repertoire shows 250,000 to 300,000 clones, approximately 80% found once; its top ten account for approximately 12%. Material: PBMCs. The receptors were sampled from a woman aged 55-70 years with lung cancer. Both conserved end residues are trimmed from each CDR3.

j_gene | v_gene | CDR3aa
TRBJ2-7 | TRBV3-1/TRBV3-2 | ASSLWTSGGAANEQY
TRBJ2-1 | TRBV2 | ASSSGRAGNEQF
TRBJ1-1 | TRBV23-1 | ASSQPLGRRMNTEAF
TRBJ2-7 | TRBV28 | ASSLGQLTYEQY
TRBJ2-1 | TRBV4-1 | ASSAGTEEYNEQF
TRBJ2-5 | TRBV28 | ASSQNRRETQY
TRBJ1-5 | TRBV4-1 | ASSQKGVWDSNQPQH
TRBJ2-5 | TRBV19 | ATRLSSGWETQY
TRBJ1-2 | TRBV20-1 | SASTDFGGYT
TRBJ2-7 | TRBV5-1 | ASSFLVAGFHEQY
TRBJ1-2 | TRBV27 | AIRPTGTGGGGYT
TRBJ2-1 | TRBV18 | ASSPSRSSYNEQF
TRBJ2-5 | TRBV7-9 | ASSSPREGGETQY
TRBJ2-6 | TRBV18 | ASSPTGANVLT
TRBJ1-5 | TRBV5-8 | ASSVGTVLNQPQH
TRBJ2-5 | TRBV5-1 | ASSLAASGGQETQY
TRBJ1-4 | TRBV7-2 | ASSLEVGRVDEKLF